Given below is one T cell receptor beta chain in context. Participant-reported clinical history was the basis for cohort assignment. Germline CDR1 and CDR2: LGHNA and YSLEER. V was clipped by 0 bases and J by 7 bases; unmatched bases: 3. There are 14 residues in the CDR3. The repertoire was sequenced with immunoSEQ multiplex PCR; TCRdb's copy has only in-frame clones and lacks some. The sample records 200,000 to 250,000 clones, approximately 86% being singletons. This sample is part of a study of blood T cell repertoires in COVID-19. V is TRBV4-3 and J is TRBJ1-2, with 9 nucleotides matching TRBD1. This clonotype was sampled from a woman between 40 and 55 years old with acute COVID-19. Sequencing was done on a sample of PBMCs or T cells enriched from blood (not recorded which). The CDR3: CASSQEQGARGYTF. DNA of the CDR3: TGCGCCAGCAGCCAAGAACAGGGGGCGCGTGGCTACACCTTC.